This TCR beta chain was observed in a study of blood T cell repertoires in COVID-19. Looking at the study overall: There were acute and convalescent COVID-19 samples, and they came from the United States, Italy and Spain. Sample material is recorded as cDNA or gDNA derived from T cells, B-cell-depleted T cells, or PBMCs.

Sequenced by immunoSEQ multiplex PCR; TCRdb stores in-frame clones only, minus some. Of tens of thousands of clones listed, roughly 87% are singletons. CDR3 length: 19 amino acids. Trimming at V came to 4 bases and at J to 2 bases, leaving 19 bases not matched to a gene. Germline V gene sequence: CDR1 SGHAT, CDR2 FQNNGV. The genes are TRBV11-2 and TRBJ2-5; 7 bases line up with TRBD2. Sequencing used peripheral blood. The receptor was derived from a woman aged 80 or over with acute or convalescent COVID-19. The CDR3 loop is CASSSSGLLAEVSQETQYF. The DNA for the CDR3 is TGTGCCAGCAGCTCTAGTGGGTTGCTAGCGGAGGTCTCGCAAGAGACCCAGTACTTC. The full variable domain, completed using reference TRBV11-2 and TRBJ2-5, is EAGVAQSPRYKIIEKRQSVAFWCNPISGHATLYWYQQILGQGPKLLIQFQNNGVVDDSQLPKDRFSAERLKGVDSTLKIQPAKLEDSAVYLCASSSSGLLAEVSQETQYFGPGTRLLVL.